This note documents a single T cell receptor (beta chain) sequence. Its antigen is not identified. The donors were in the approximately 110-subject validation cohort; that cohort was separate from the approximately 670-subject first cohort. The sample comes from a study of cytomegalovirus exposure and HLA in healthy donors. On the study more broadly: Per a later analysis, the approximately 700 first-cohort and 95 to 150 validation repertoires shared one platform. Study results and limitations: A few chains tied to CMV proved CMV antigen-specific in vitro.

Clones were sequenced by immunoSEQ multiplex PCR, and TCRdb holds only the in-frame ones, with some missing. The table has 120,000 to 150,000 clones, 85% to 90% seen once. After removal of 6 bases from V and 2 bases from J, the junction contained 7 bases not matched to a gene. This CDR3 region has 17 residues. Germline CDR1 SGDLS, CDR2 YYNGEE. The receptor was derived from a woman between 18 and 29 years old in good health and CMV-seropositive. The rearrangement joins TRBV9 to TRBJ2-3; 15 nucleotides agree with TRBD2. The material sequenced was PBMCs. The chain's CDR3 is CASNGLAGGPDTDTQYF. DNA of the CDR3: TGTGCCAGCAACGGACTAGCGGGAGGGCCGGACACAGATACGCAGTATTTT.